These T cell receptor beta chains were read from a single sample in a study of T cell responses to AZD1222 COVID-19 vaccine. Some clones are missing from TCRdb's copy, which holds only in-frame ones; the method was immunoSEQ multiplex PCR. The data hold 150,000 to 200,000 clones, with around 90% observed a single time. This material consisted of peripheral blood, taken 28 days after the second AZD1222 dose. The receptors shown here come from an adult who received the AZD1222 COVID-19 vaccine. Both conserved end residues are part of each CDR3. D genes are given only for firm matches. Size is omitted from some rows. Given values are once, few, many or a class for expanded clones.

>TRBD2|-|TRBV2|TRBJ2-3
CASRGTRLAGLLTDTQYF
TGTGCCAGCAGAGGGACAAGACTAGCGGGGCTGCTCACAGATACGCAGTATTTT
>-|-|TRBV6-5|TRBJ2-1
CASSSFIGGYNEQFF
TGTGCCAGCAGTTCCTTTATAGGCGGGTACAATGAGCAGTTCTTC
>TRBD1|-|TRBV12-3/TRBV12-4|TRBJ1-1
CASSGTGGTEAFF
TGTGCCAGCAGTGGGACAGGGGGCACTGAAGCTTTCTTT
>TRBD2|-|TRBV10-1|TRBJ2-1
CASSTSGERFNNEQFF
TGCGCCAGCAGTACTAGCGGGGAAAGATTCAACAATGAGCAGTTCTTC
>-|-|TRBV18|TRBJ2-3
CASSPRDSSTDTQYF
TGTGCCAGCTCACCGCGGGACAGCAGCACAGATACGCAGTATTTT
>-|-|TRBV4-3|TRBJ1-5
CASSQENGWPQHF
TGCGCCAGCAGCCAAGAAAACGGGTGGCCCCAGCATTTT
>TRBD1|-|TRBV5-1|TRBJ2-5
CASRTSGTGTETQYF
TGCGCCAGCAGGACCTCCGGGACAGGGACAGAGACCCAGTACTTC
>TRBD2|-|TRBV5-1|TRBJ2-3
CASSLATSESDTQYF
TGCGCCAGCAGCTTGGCAACTAGCGAATCAGATACGCAGTATTTT
>TRBD1|-|TRBV9|TRBJ1-2
CASSVGGQGALGYTF
TGTGCCAGCAGCGTAGGGGGACAGGGGGCGCTTGGCTACACCTTC
>-|-|TRBV9|TRBJ1-1
CASSVHLNTEAFF
TGTGCCAGCAGCGTACACCTGAACACTGAAGCTTTCTTT
>-|-|TRBV2|TRBJ1-5
CASWAAEGNQPQHF
TGTGCCAGTTGGGCTGCAGAAGGCAATCAGCCCCAGCATTTT
>-|-|TRBV5-4|TRBJ2-1
CASSLRGALEQFF
TGTGCCAGCAGCTTGCGGGGGGCCCTTGAGCAGTTCTTC
>-|-|TRBV6-2/TRBV6-3|TRBJ1-5
CASSFRENQPQHF
TGTGCCAGCAGTTTTCGTGAAAATCAGCCCCAGCATTTT
>-|-|TRBV18|TRBJ2-1
CASSPLGQGTYNEQFF
TGTGCCAGCTCACCTCTAGGCCAGGGTACCTACAATGAGCAGTTCTTC
>-|-|TRBV27|TRBJ1-5
CASSRSFKPYSNQPQHF
TGTGCCAGCAGTCGAAGTTTCAAACCTTATAGCAATCAGCCCCAGCATTTT
>-|-|TRBV3-1/TRBV3-2|TRBJ2-2
CASSQGFRQGGAGELFF
TGTGCCAGCAGCCAAGGTTTCCGGCAGGGGGGGGCCGGGGAGCTGTTTTTT
>TRBD1|-|TRBV5-1|TRBJ1-1
CASRRDSGPEAFF
TGCGCCAGCAGACGGGACAGCGGGCCTGAAGCTTTCTTT
>TRBD1|-|TRBV7-6|TRBJ2-6
CASSPQTGKESGANVLTF
TGTGCCAGCAGCCCCCAGACAGGGAAAGAGTCTGGGGCCAACGTCCTGACTTTC
>-|-|TRBV4-3|TRBJ2-1
CASSPGRNNEQFF
TGCGCCAGCAGCCCTGGACGGAACAATGAGCAGTTCTTC
>-|-|TRBV21-1|TRBJ1-6
CASSQSPQSSYNSPLHF
TGTGCCAGCAGCCAAAGTCCTCAGAGCTCCTATAATTCACCCCTCCACTTT
>TRBD2|-|TRBV5-6|TRBJ2-1
CASSPPSGRGNEQFF
TGTGCCAGCAGCCCCCCTAGCGGGAGGGGCAATGAGCAGTTCTTC
>-|-|TRBV2|TRBJ1-4
CASSYGGYEKLFF
TGTGCCAGCAGTTATGGGGGTTATGAAAAACTGTTTTTT
>-|-|TRBV30|TRBJ1-2
CAWSRPGQKSLDGYTF
TGTGCCTGGAGTCGACCTGGTCAGAAGAGTCTCGATGGCTACACCTTC
>-|-|TRBV30|TRBJ1-6
CAWSVQNNSPLHF
TGTGCCTGGAGTGTACAGAACAATTCACCCCTCCACTTT
>-|-|TRBV29-1|TRBJ1-2
CSVAGQHYGYTF
TGCAGCGTTGCCGGACAGCACTATGGCTACACCTTC
>TRBD1|-|TRBV14|TRBJ2-5
CASSHQLGQGQETQYF
TGTGCCAGCAGCCATCAATTAGGACAGGGACAAGAGACCCAGTACTTC
>-|-|TRBV7-2|TRBJ2-7
CASSHRGSRYEQYF
TGTGCCAGCAGCCATCGGGGGTCACGGTACGAGCAGTACTTC
>-|once|TRBV3-1/TRBV3-2|TRBJ2-7
CASSQVGAKGEQYF
TGTGCCAGCAGCCAAGTCGGGGCTAAGGGGGAGCAGTACTTC
>TRBD1|-|TRBV6-4|TRBJ1-6
CASSDSGTGWDSPLHF
TGTGCCAGCAGTGACTCAGGGACAGGGTGGGATTCACCCCTCCACTTT
>TRBD1|-|TRBV5-6|TRBJ1-2
CASRVRDRAHYGYTF
TGTGCCAGCAGGGTGAGGGACAGGGCTCACTATGGCTACACCTTC
>TRBD1|once|TRBV19|TRBJ2-3
CASSPGQTSTDTQYF
TGTGCCAGTAGTCCGGGACAGACTAGCACAGATACGCAGTATTTT
>-|-|TRBV4-3|TRBJ2-7
CASSQGLTPNYEQYF
TGCGCCAGCAGCCAGGGACTGACTCCGAACTACGAGCAGTACTTC
>-|-|TRBV4-3|TRBJ1-2
CASSQMGGRANYGYTF
TGCGCCAGCAGCCAAATGGGGGGGAGAGCTAACTATGGCTACACCTTC
>-|-|TRBV3-1/TRBV3-2|TRBJ2-7
CASSHMWGEQYF
TGTGCCAGCAGCCACATGTGGGGGGAGCAGTACTTC
>-|-|TRBV6-6|TRBJ2-5
CASSYSGGRETQYF
TGTGCCAGCAGTTACTCGGGGGGGCGAGAGACCCAGTACTTC
>TRBD1|-|TRBV3-1/TRBV3-2|TRBJ1-1
CASSHHTGGTEAFF
TGTGCCAGCAGCCACCACACAGGGGGCACTGAAGCTTTCTTT
>-|once|TRBV3-1/TRBV3-2|TRBJ2-7
CASSQDSYEQYF
TGTGCCAGCAGCCAGGACTCCTACGAGCAGTACTTC
>TRBD1|-|TRBV18|TRBJ1-2
CASSLDRADYGYTF
TGTGCCAGCTCATTGGACAGGGCGGACTATGGCTACACCTTC
>TRBD2|-|TRBV4-1|TRBJ2-1
CASSQGGLAGEINEQFF
TGCGCCAGCAGCCAAGGAGGGCTAGCGGGAGAAATCAATGAGCAGTTCTTC
>-|-|TRBV5-6|TRBJ2-1
CASSPANNEQFF
TGTGCCAGCAGCCCCGCGAACAATGAGCAGTTCTTC
>TRBD1|once|TRBV28|TRBJ2-7
CASSLAGQGGNEQYF
TGTGCCAGCAGTTTGGCAGGACAGGGTGGCAACGAGCAGTACTTC